The 10 T cell receptor beta chains presented below share a single source sample, sequenced in a study of shared clonotypes between healthy human individuals. Here immunoSEQ multiplex PCR was the method, and the copy in TCRdb shows in-frame clones only, minus some. The top ten clones hold 0.11% to 0.15% of a sample with 2.5 million or so clones, roughly nine tenths of them seen once. Material: naive CD4+ T cells sorted from blood. Specified subset: CD45RA+ positively selected. All receptors derive from a man aged 18 to 30 in good health.

The V and J genes are TRBV4-2 and TRBJ2-3, with D possibly being TRBD1 or TRBD2 (6 bases each). The CDR3 totals 16 residues. In germline, CDR1 is LGHNA, CDR2 YNFKEQ. Trimming stripped 4 bases from V and 6 bases from J, with 20 bases between. The chain's CDR3 is CASSPSRGAAQDTQYF. The CDR3 DNA is TGTGCCAGCAGCCCCTCGAGGGGGGCCGCACAGGATACGCAGTATTTT.

The V call is TRBV4-3, the J call TRBJ1-3, with D unclear. This CDR3 has 17 residues. V lost 1 base to trimming and J lost 0 bases, with 13 bases between them. From germline, CDR1 is LGHNA and CDR2 YSLEER. CDR3 in amino acids: CASSQAWAQFSGNTIYF. The CDR3 region has the DNA TGCGCCAGCAGCCAAGCTTGGGCGCAATTCTCTGGAAACACCATATATTTT.

The count of this clone is one. V and J are TRBV28 and TRBJ1-1; 7 positions agree with TRBD1. The CDR3 has 16 amino acids. Germline CDR1 is MDHEN and CDR2 is SYDVKM. J gave up 3 bases and V 7 bases, and 14 bases lay outside the gene matches. The CDR3 loop is CASKVITQGRDTEAFF. CDR3 coding DNA: TGTGCCAGCAAGGTTATTACACAGGGGCGTGACACTGAAGCTTTCTTT. Full variable domain (outside the CDR3, taken from reference TRBV28 and TRBJ1-1): DVKVTQSSRYLVKRTGEKVFLECVQDMDHENMFWYRQDPGLGLRLIYFSYDVKMKEKGDIPEGYSVSREKKERFSLILESASTNQTSMYLCASKVITQGRDTEAFFGQGTRLTVV.

This clone was picked up a small number of times. The V and J genes are TRBV18 and TRBJ1-1; D is unresolved. The CDR3 runs 15 residues. Per germline, CDR1 KGHSH and CDR2 LQKENI. V shed 0 bases and J shed 1 base, with 9 bases lying between them. CDR3 sequence reads: CASSPPNTGNTEAFF. CDR3 DNA sequence: TGTGCCAGCTCACCACCGAACACGGGGAACACTGAAGCTTTCTTT.

This chain connects TRBV28 to TRBJ1-1; no firm D call. Germline V gives CDR1 MDHEN, CDR2 SYDVKM. V was clipped by 2 bases and J by 5 bases, with 30 bases between them. This CDR3 has 20 residues. The CDR3 bases are TGTGCCAGCAGTTTAGGATCCCTGGGGTTGCGCGAAAAAAGGAGGACTGAAGCTTTCTTT. Amino acid sequence: CASSLGSLGLREKRRTEAFF.

V and J are TRBV10-3 and TRBJ2-5, with D perhaps matching TRBD2 (6 bases). The germline gives CDR1 ENHRY, CDR2 SYGVKD. The length of the CDR3 is 15 residues. Trimming stripped 3 bases from V and 7 bases from J, with 18 bases between. This chain's CDR3 is CAISDRGGQAGTQYF. CDR3 DNA sequence: TGTGCCATCAGTGATAGAGGAGGGCAGGCCGGGACCCAGTACTTC.

V usage is TRBV5-4 and J usage is TRBJ1-3; D gene unclear. Germline CDR1 and CDR2: SGHNT and YYREEE (reference sequence). With 0 bases removed from V and 4 bases from J, the gap between germline ends came to 14 bases. CDR3 length: 16 residues. The CDR3 coding sequence is TGTGCCAGCAGCTTGGCCCAGCCCGGTGGAGGAAACACCATATATTTT. This translates into CASSLAQPGGGNTIYF.

This clone was observed a single time. The rearrangement joins TRBV5-1 to TRBJ2-7; possibly TRBD1 for D (6 bases). The CDR3 is 13 amino acids. Germline assignment: CDR1 SGHRS and CDR2 YFSETQ. V gave up 3 bases and J gave up 6 bases, with 13 bases separating them. The CDR3 nucleotides read TGCGCCAGCAGCTCCTTACAGGGTCTCGAGCAGTACTTC. Residues: CASSSLQGLEQYF.

This clone appeared a few times. Other nucleotide sequences in the sample specify the same CDR3. The chain is built from TRBV30 and TRBJ2-6, with TRBD1 as a possible D gene (6 bases). The CDR3 sequence is 15 residues long. Germline values: CDR1 GTSNPN, CDR2 SVGIG (reference sequence). Trimming took 0 bases from V and 2 from J, leaving 8 bases between them. The CDR3 region has the DNA TGTGCCTGGAGTGTACAGGGCCCTGGGGCCAACGTCCTGACTTTC. It is translated as CAWSVQGPGANVLTF.

Concerning this clone itself: Additional DNA sequences in this sample encode the identical CDR3. The chain carries TRBV7-9 and TRBJ1-5; D ambiguous. The CDR3 spans 12 residues. Looked up from germline, CDR1 is SEHNR and CDR2 is FQNEAQ (reference sequence). V lost 3 bases and J lost 4, with 4 bases in between. CDR3 sequence reads: CASSFSNQPQHF. CDR3 bases: TGTGCCAGCAGCTTTTCAAATCAGCCCCAGCATTTT.